Listed below are T cell receptor beta chains from one sample, sequenced in a study of blood T cell repertoires in COVID-19. The protocol was immunoSEQ multiplex PCR, while the TCRdb copy is restricted to in-frame clones and leaves out a portion. In the table there are about 100,000 clones, 75% to 90% of which are singletons. The specimen was peripheral blood. The receptors were sampled from an elderly man with acute or convalescent COVID-19. Both conserved end residues are part of each CDR3. Each record gives: CDR3 length, clone size, V gene, D gene, J gene, CDR3 DNA, CDR3 protein. A D gene is named only where the DNA matches it firmly. Clone size is shown for a subset of rows, as once, few, many or a class of expanded clone.

length: 14; size: .; V: TRBV21-1; D: .; J: TRBJ1-5; DNA: TGTGCCAGCAGTTACAGGGGGCAAGGTCAGCCCCAGCATTTT; CDR3: CASSYRGQGQPQHF
length: 13; size: few; V: TRBV19; D: TRBD1; J: TRBJ2-7; DNA: TGTGCCAGTAGCCGGACAGGGTTCAACGAGCAGTACTTC; CDR3: CASSRTGFNEQYF
length: 13; size: .; V: TRBV3-1/TRBV3-2; D: TRBD2; J: TRBJ2-7; DNA: TGTGCCAGCAGCCTTCGGGAGGGCCACGAGCAGTACTTC; CDR3: CASSLREGHEQYF
length: 14; size: .; V: TRBV19; D: .; J: TRBJ2-5; DNA: TGTGCCAGTAGTAACACAGGGAAGTGGGAGACCCAGTACTTC; CDR3: CASSNTGKWETQYF
length: 15; size: .; V: TRBV5-1; D: .; J: TRBJ1-4; DNA: TGCGCCAGCAGCTTGGGGCCGGGGGGACATGAAAAACTGTTTTTT; CDR3: CASSLGPGGHEKLFF
length: 14; size: .; V: TRBV7-2; D: .; J: TRBJ2-5; DNA: TGTGCCAGCAGCTTTGGAGGGATTCAAGAGACCCAGTACTTC; CDR3: CASSFGGIQETQYF
length: 14; size: once; V: TRBV30; D: TRBD1; J: TRBJ2-7; DNA: TGTGCCTGGAGTGTGGGACAGGGTTTTTACGAGCAGTACTTC; CDR3: CAWSVGQGFYEQYF
length: 15; size: .; V: TRBV19; D: TRBD1; J: TRBJ2-1; DNA: TGTGCCAGTAGCTCAGGGGGCCCCTCCAACAATGAGCAGTTCTTC; CDR3: CASSSGGPSNNEQFF
length: 14; size: .; V: TRBV30; D: .; J: TRBJ2-2; DNA: TGTGCCTGGAGAAACCCTGGAGGTACCGGGGAGCTGTTTTTT; CDR3: CAWRNPGGTGELFF
length: 14; size: .; V: TRBV19; D: .; J: TRBJ2-5; DNA: TGTGCCAGTACCCCGACAGGAGGAGAGGAGACCCAGTACTTC; CDR3: CASTPTGGEETQYF
length: 14; size: once; V: TRBV5-1; D: .; J: TRBJ2-3; DNA: TGCGCCAGCAGCTCCAGGGGAAGCACAGATACGCAGTATTTT; CDR3: CASSSRGSTDTQYF
length: 15; size: .; V: TRBV6-5; D: .; J: TRBJ1-4; DNA: TGTGCCAGCAGTAGAACAGGGAGAGGAGATGAAAAACTGTTTTTT; CDR3: CASSRTGRGDEKLFF
length: 16; size: .; V: TRBV19; D: TRBD2; J: TRBJ2-2; DNA: TGTGCCAGTAGTACTATGAGCCCTAGCGGCGGCGGGGAGCTGTTTTTT; CDR3: CASSTMSPSGGGELFF
length: 15; size: .; V: TRBV7-3; D: TRBD1; J: TRBJ1-3; DNA: TGTGCCAGCAGCACCTCAGGGGGCGCGGGAAACACCATATATTTT; CDR3: CASSTSGGAGNTIYF
length: 16; size: .; V: TRBV5-1; D: .; J: TRBJ2-6; DNA: TGCGCCAGCAGCTTGGCAGGCAGGGCCCTCAGCAACGTCCTGACTTTC; CDR3: CASSLAGRALSNVLTF
length: 14; size: .; V: TRBV6-5; D: TRBD1; J: TRBJ1-5; DNA: TGTGCCAGCAGTTACAGGCAGGGGGGTCAGCCCCAGCATTTT; CDR3: CASSYRQGGQPQHF
length: 14; size: .; V: TRBV19; D: .; J: TRBJ1-1; DNA: TGTGCCAGTAGTATAGGCGGATCGAACACTGAAGCTTTCTTT; CDR3: CASSIGGSNTEAFF
length: 17; size: .; V: TRBV2; D: TRBD2; J: TRBJ2-1; DNA: TGTGCCAGCAGTGTCGGTCTAGCGGGACGGGCGTACAATGAGCAGTTCTTC; CDR3: CASSVGLAGRAYNEQFF
length: 14; size: few; V: TRBV19; D: TRBD1; J: TRBJ2-7; DNA: TGTGCCAGTAGTTCCCGACAGGGGGCAAACGAGCAGTACTTC; CDR3: CASSSRQGANEQYF
length: 14; size: .; V: TRBV11-2; D: .; J: TRBJ1-4; DNA: TGTGCCAGCAGCTTAGGCCAGGGCAGTGAAAAACTGTTTTTT; CDR3: CASSLGQGSEKLFF
length: 15; size: .; V: TRBV6-5; D: .; J: TRBJ1-5; DNA: TGTGCCAGCAGTCCAACGCCGAACAGAAGTCAGCCCCAGCATTTT; CDR3: CASSPTPNRSQPQHF
length: 15; size: .; V: TRBV21-1; D: .; J: TRBJ2-7; DNA: TGTGCCAGCAGCATTCCGGGACAGGGCACCTACGAGCAGTACTTC; CDR3: CASSIPGQGTYEQYF
length: 14; size: once; V: TRBV6-1; D: .; J: TRBJ1-5; DNA: TGTGCCAGCAGTGAGACGGGGGGAAGACAGCCCCAGCATTTT; CDR3: CASSETGGRQPQHF
length: 14; size: .; V: TRBV10-3; D: TRBD1; J: TRBJ2-3; DNA: TGTGCCATCAGGGACAGGGGAAGCACAGATACGCAGTATTTT; CDR3: CAIRDRGSTDTQYF
length: 18; size: .; V: TRBV27; D: TRBD2; J: TRBJ2-3; DNA: TGTGCCAGCAGTTGGAACCCATGGAGCGGGAGTTTTACAGATACGCAGTATTTT; CDR3: CASSWNPWSGSFTDTQYF
length: 12; size: .; V: TRBV28; D: TRBD1; J: TRBJ1-2; DNA: TGTGCCAGCAAGGGGGCCAATATTGGCTACACCTTC; CDR3: CASKGANIGYTF
length: 13; size: .; V: TRBV28; D: TRBD1; J: TRBJ2-3; DNA: TGTGCCAGCAGAGCTACAGGGGCAGATACGCAGTATTTT; CDR3: CASRATGADTQYF
length: 16; size: .; V: TRBV19; D: .; J: TRBJ2-3; DNA: TGTGCCAGTAGCCCCGGACCGGCGGGACCCACAGATACGCAGTATTTT; CDR3: CASSPGPAGPTDTQYF
length: 16; size: .; V: TRBV23-1; D: .; J: TRBJ2-2; DNA: TGCGCCAGCAGTCAATCCGCCAGGGGAGACTCCGGGGAGCTGTTTTTT; CDR3: CASSQSARGDSGELFF
length: 15; size: .; V: TRBV10-3; D: .; J: TRBJ2-5; DNA: TGTGCCATCAGTGATGCGGGGAGGGGGCAAGAGACCCAGTACTTC; CDR3: CAISDAGRGQETQYF
length: 13; size: .; V: TRBV14; D: .; J: TRBJ2-2; DNA: TGTGCCAGCAGCCAACTCGGGTTCGGGGAGCTGTTTTTT; CDR3: CASSQLGFGELFF
length: 13; size: .; V: TRBV19; D: .; J: TRBJ2-5; DNA: TGTGCCAGTAGCACAGGGTCCCAAGAGACCCAGTACTTC; CDR3: CASSTGSQETQYF
length: 15; size: .; V: TRBV7-2; D: .; J: TRBJ1-1; DNA: TGTGCCAGCAGCTTCAATTCTCTCAGGAACACTGAAGCTTTCTTT; CDR3: CASSFNSLRNTEAFF
length: 14; size: .; V: TRBV4-3; D: .; J: TRBJ2-2; DNA: TGCGCCAGCAGCGTTAGCTATTACACCGGGGAGCTGTTTTTT; CDR3: CASSVSYYTGELFF
length: 13; size: .; V: TRBV12-3/TRBV12-4; D: .; J: TRBJ1-1; DNA: TGTGCCAGCAGTTTACACAGGGACACTGAAGCTTTCTTT; CDR3: CASSLHRDTEAFF
length: 15; size: .; V: TRBV29-1; D: .; J: TRBJ1-5; DNA: TGCAGCGTAGAACCACAGGGTATGGGCAATCAGCCCCAGCATTTT; CDR3: CSVEPQGMGNQPQHF
length: 11; size: .; V: TRBV3-1/TRBV3-2; D: .; J: TRBJ2-7; DNA: TGTGCCAGCAGCCCCCCATACGAGCAGTACTTC; CDR3: CASSPPYEQYF
length: 15; size: .; V: TRBV28; D: TRBD2; J: TRBJ2-5; DNA: TGTGCCAGCAGTCCCCGCGGACTAGCGGAAGAGACCCAGTACTTC; CDR3: CASSPRGLAEETQYF
length: 13; size: .; V: TRBV3-1/TRBV3-2; D: .; J: TRBJ1-6; DNA: TGTGCCAGCAGCCAAGCCACGGTGATGCCCCTCCACTTT; CDR3: CASSQATVMPLHF
length: 16; size: .; V: TRBV6-1; D: TRBD1; J: TRBJ2-2; DNA: TGTGCCAGCAGTGATTACGGACAGGGGTTAAACGGGGAGCTGTTTTTT; CDR3: CASSDYGQGLNGELFF
length: 14; size: .; V: TRBV29-1; D: .; J: TRBJ1-2; DNA: TGCAGCGTCATGTCAGGGGCCGATAACTATGGCTACACCTTC; CDR3: CSVMSGADNYGYTF
length: 12; size: .; V: TRBV5-1; D: .; J: TRBJ2-7; DNA: TGCGCCAGCAATGGGGGGTCGGTCGAGCAGTACTTC; CDR3: CASNGGSVEQYF
length: 14; size: once; V: TRBV6-6; D: .; J: TRBJ1-2; DNA: TGTGCCAGCACTCTTTCCAGGGAAGTCTATGGCTACACCTTC; CDR3: CASTLSREVYGYTF
length: 16; size: .; V: TRBV5-6; D: TRBD1; J: TRBJ2-1; DNA: TGTGCCAGCAGCCTAAGCGACAGGGGGCGCGGGAATGAGCAGTTCTTC; CDR3: CASSLSDRGRGNEQFF
length: 15; size: .; V: TRBV25-1; D: .; J: TRBJ2-3; DNA: TGTGCCAGCAGTGGACTCTTCCTAGGCACAGATACGCAGTATTTT; CDR3: CASSGLFLGTDTQYF
length: 13; size: .; V: TRBV7-3; D: .; J: TRBJ1-6; DNA: TGTGCCAGCAGCCATAGGAGGGATTCACCCCTCCACTTT; CDR3: CASSHRRDSPLHF
length: 14; size: .; V: TRBV7-9; D: .; J: TRBJ2-7; DNA: TGTGCCAGCAGCCCCGACCTAGCATCCCACGAGCAGTACTTC; CDR3: CASSPDLASHEQYF
length: 12; size: .; V: TRBV6-5; D: .; J: TRBJ1-2; DNA: TGTGCCAGCAGTTACACAGGGAGTGGCTACACCTTC; CDR3: CASSYTGSGYTF
length: 17; size: .; V: TRBV4-1; D: TRBD2; J: TRBJ2-1; DNA: TGCGCCAGCAGCCAAGTGACTAGCGGGAGACCCTACAATGAGCAGTTCTTC; CDR3: CASSQVTSGRPYNEQFF
length: 12; size: once; V: TRBV18; D: .; J: TRBJ1-2; DNA: TGTGCCAGCTCACCGAACGGGGGAGGCTACACCTTC; CDR3: CASSPNGGGYTF
length: 15; size: .; V: TRBV5-1; D: TRBD2; J: TRBJ2-2; DNA: TGCGCCAGCAGCTTGGCTAGCGGGAACACCGGGGAGCTGTTTTTT; CDR3: CASSLASGNTGELFF